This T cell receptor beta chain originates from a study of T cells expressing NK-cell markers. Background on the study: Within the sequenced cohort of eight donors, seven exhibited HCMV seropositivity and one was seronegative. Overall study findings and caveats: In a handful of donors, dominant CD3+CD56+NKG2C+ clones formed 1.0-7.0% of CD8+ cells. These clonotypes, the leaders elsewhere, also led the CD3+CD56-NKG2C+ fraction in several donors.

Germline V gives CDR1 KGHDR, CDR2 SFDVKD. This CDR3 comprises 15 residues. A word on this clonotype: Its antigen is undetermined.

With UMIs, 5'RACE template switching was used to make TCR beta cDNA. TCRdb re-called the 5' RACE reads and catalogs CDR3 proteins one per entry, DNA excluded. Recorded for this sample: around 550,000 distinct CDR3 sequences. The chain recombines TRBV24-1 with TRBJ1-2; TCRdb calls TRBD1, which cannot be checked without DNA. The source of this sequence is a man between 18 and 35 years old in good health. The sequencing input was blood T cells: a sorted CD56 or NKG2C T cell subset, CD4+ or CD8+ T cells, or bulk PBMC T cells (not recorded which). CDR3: CATSDITGGASGYTF.